The text below deals with one T cell receptor beta chain. Its antigen is still unknown. The identical CDR3 is also encoded by other nucleotide sequences in the sample. This entry comes from a study of OX40 agonist ivuxolimab in advanced cancers. Study details: Patients were dosed intravenously with ivuxolimab at 0.01 to 10 mg/kg every 2 weeks. Points from the study as a whole: More expanded clones were found, on average, in CD8+ than in CD4+ T cells. Within 6 weeks, CD4+ and CD8+ blood T cells expanded clonally at 0.1 to 3.0 mg/kg.

Generated by immunoSEQ multiplex PCR, the TCRdb table keeps only in-frame clones and is missing some. The sample yields roughly 35,000 clones, approximately 79% seen once. V shed 6 bases and J shed 2 bases, with 5 bases lying between them. Per germline, CDR1 MNHNS and CDR2 SASEGT. This CDR3 comprises 12 residues. The chain combines TRBV6-1 with TRBJ1-5; D ambiguous. The clonotype originates from an adult with an advanced solid tumor such as melanoma, head and neck, liver or kidney cancer. The starting material was CD4+ or CD8+ T cells sorted from blood, obtained in a trial of the OX40 agonist ivuxolimab. The CDR3 protein is CASRSGNQPQHF. The DNA for the CDR3 is TGTGCCAGCAGGTCTGGCAATCAGCCCCAGCATTTT.